This TCR beta chain was profiled in a study of cytomegalovirus exposure and HLA in healthy donors. Findings of the study overall: In a later analysis, HLA-associated TCR beta chains were more clonally expanded than equally common others.

In the PCR, 60 Vbeta and 13 Jbeta primers were used. Sequencing used immunoSEQ multiplex PCR; TCRdb keeps in-frame clones, though not all of them. Among around 190,000 clones listed, 75% to 90% were seen once. Note on this clone: Its antigen is unknown.

V dropped 4 bases and J dropped 8 bases, with 17 bases sitting between them. Germline V CDR1 and CDR2: LGHNA, YNFKEQ. The CDR3 spans 14 residues. Sequenced: PBMCs. The clonotype originates from a boy aged 2 to 10 in good health and CMV-seronegative. The gene calls are TRBV4-2 and TRBJ1-2; no clear D. The CDR3 coding sequence is TGTGCCAGCAGCCCAGGCCCGGGATCAAACGGCTACACCTTC. Protein product: CASSPGPGSNGYTF.